Sequencing of this TCR beta chain was carried out in a study of blood T cell repertoires in COVID-19 (dated by TCRdb to 2019 to 2021). Turning to the overall study: Collaborator samples came from the United States, Italy and Spain and covered acute and convalescent phases of COVID-19. The material from the prospective study consisted of cDNA or gDNA derived from T cells, B-cell-depleted T cells, or PBMCs. Deeply sampled blood TCRbeta repertoires from subjects exposed to, actively infected with, or recovered from COVID-19 were included in the dataset. The repertoires were made available in a free public database intended to serve as a resource for research on the immune response to SARS-CoV-2. The samples were drawn from two sources: the first 160 participants of the ongoing ImmuneRACE study, and 1,000 to 1,500 subjects contributed by 6 global collaborators. The sample metadata nearly always contained a de-identified subject ID, COVID-19 status, age in years and sex. Where available, HLA class I and class II types were obtained from metadata supplied by the sample provider rather than from assay-based typing. General study outcomes and caveats: How much clinical and demographic metadata was included differed by source and by participant, and the metadata was provided uncurated.

Worth noting for this clone: Its cognate antigen has yet to be identified. Within one base of it there is no much larger clone, and no base qualities were kept.

Participants in the prospective study were aged roughly 18 to 100 years, lived in some 24 United States geographic areas, and enrolled through a virtual design. To assign participants to cohorts, the prospective study relied on clinical history that participants themselves reported in a screening survey and a study questionnaire. In the prospective study, whole blood, serum and a nasopharyngeal or oropharyngeal swab were collected from each participant by mobile phlebotomists. Prospective study participants could optionally give additional blood draws and questionnaires over an approximately two-month period. Blood samples from the prospective study were shipped frozen or at room temperature prior to DNA extraction. The immunoSEQ Assay, a bias-controlled multiplex PCR, was used to amplify TCRbeta CDR3 regions from genomic DNA. From the authors' description of their analysis: Nucleated cell counts per sample were estimated from amplification of reference gene primers within the assay. Sequence reads were collapsed and filtered to measure the absolute abundance of every unique TCRbeta CDR3 rearrangement. For each sample, productive Simpson clonality was calculated as the square root of Simpson's diversity index across productive rearrangements. The table comes from immuneACCESS by way of TCRdb, which keeps in-frame sequences with V and J called. Part of the clones is missing from these tables; in studies checked, under half for an unresolved V gene and the rest for unknown reasons. V, J and clone size were drawn from that table, and D and trimming were deduced from the DNA. This sample holds about 220,000 clones; about 86% were observed only once. The ten largest clones capture 1.3% of the sample.

This TCR was recovered from a woman in her thirties or forties with acute COVID-19. Sample: PBMCs or T cells enriched from blood (not recorded which).

CDR3 reads: CASNLGNTEAFF. The nucleotides are TGTGCCAGCAATCTAGGAAACACTGAAGCTTTCTTT. The receptor chain draws on TRBV28 and TRBJ1-1; the D gene assignment is ambiguous. Reading the germline V gene gives CDR1 MDHEN and CDR2 SYDVKM. From the cysteine up to the phenylalanine, the CDR3 has a length of 12 residues. Solely the CDR3 DNA is kept, with 36 bases framed from the first base. Deletion took 7 bases off V and 2 bases off J, with a span of 8 bases between the germline ends.